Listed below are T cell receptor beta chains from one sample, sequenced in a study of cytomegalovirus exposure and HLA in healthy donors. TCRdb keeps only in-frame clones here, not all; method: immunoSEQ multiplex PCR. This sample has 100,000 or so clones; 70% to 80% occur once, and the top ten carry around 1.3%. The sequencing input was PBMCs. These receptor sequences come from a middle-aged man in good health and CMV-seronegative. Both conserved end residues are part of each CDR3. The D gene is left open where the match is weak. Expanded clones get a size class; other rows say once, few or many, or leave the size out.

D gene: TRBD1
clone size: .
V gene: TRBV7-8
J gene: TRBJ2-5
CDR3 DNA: TGTGCCAGCAGCTTCGGACAGGGTCGAGAGACCCAGTACTTC
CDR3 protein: CASSFGQGRETQYF

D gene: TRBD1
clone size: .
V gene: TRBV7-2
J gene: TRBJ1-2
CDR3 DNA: TGTGCCAGCAGCCCCGGACAGGGGGCGTCTGGCTACACCTTC
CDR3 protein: CASSPGQGASGYTF

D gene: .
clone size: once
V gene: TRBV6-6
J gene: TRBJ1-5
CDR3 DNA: TGTGCCAGCACCTTGGGGGGTAGGGCCGGCAATCAGCCCCAGCATTTT
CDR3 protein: CASTLGGRAGNQPQHF

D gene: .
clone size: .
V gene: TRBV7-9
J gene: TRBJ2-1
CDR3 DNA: TGTGCCAGAGAGACGGAGGGCCGGAACAATGAGCAGTTCTTC
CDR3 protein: CARETEGRNNEQFF

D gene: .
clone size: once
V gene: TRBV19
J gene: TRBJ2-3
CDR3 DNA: TGTGCCAGTACGGTAGACAACACAGATACGCAGTATTTT
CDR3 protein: CASTVDNTDTQYF

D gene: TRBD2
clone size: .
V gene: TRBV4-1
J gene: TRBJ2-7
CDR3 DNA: TGCGCCAGCAGCCAACCCTCATTTAGCGGGGGGGGCCCCTACGAGCAGTACTTC
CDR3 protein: CASSQPSFSGGGPYEQYF

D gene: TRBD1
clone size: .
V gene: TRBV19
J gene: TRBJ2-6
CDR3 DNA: TGTGCCAGTAGTATAGACCGCGAGGACAGGGGAAAAGTCCTGACTTTC
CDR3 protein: CASSIDREDRGKVLTF

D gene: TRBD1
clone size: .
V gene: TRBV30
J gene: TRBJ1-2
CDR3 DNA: TGTGCCTGGAGCCCGCCATGGACAGGGGTCAACTATGGCTACACCTTC
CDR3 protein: CAWSPPWTGVNYGYTF

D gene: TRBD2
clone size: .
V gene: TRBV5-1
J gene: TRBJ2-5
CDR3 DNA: TGCGCCAGCAGCTCTAAGGGACTAGCGGGGTTTGGAAAGACCCAGTACTTC
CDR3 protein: CASSSKGLAGFGKTQYF

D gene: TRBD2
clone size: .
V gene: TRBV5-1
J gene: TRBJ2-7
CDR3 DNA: TGCGCCAGCAGCTTGGCGACTAGCGGGGCCTACGAGCAGTACTTC
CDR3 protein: CASSLATSGAYEQYF

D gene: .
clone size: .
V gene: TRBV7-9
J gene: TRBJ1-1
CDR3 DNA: TGTGCCAGCAGCTTAGGCCAGATGAACACTGAAGCTTTCTTT
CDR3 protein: CASSLGQMNTEAFF

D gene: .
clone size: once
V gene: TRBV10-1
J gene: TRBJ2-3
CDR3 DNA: TGCGCCAGCAGCCAAACCCGAACAGGGCTGGGGACAGATACGCAGTATTTT
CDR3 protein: CASSQTRTGLGTDTQYF

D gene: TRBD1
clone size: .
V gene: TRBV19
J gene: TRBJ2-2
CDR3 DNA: TGTGCCAGTAGAGGGACAGGGAACACCGGGGAGCTGTTTTTT
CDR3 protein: CASRGTGNTGELFF

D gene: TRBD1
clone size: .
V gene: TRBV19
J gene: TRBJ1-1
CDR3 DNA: TGTGCCAGTAGGCCCCTGACAGGGTTAGGAGGCACTGAAGCTTTCTTT
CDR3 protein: CASRPLTGLGGTEAFF

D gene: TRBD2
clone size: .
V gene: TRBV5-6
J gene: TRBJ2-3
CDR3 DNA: TGTGCCAGCAGCTTGGTAAGGATTGGTCTAGCGGGGGCCACAGATACGCAGTATTTT
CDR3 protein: CASSLVRIGLAGATDTQYF

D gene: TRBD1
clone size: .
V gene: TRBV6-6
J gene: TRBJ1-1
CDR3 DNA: TGTGCCAGCAGTTATCGGACAGGGGGGGGCACTGAAGCTTTCTTT
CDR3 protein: CASSYRTGGGTEAFF

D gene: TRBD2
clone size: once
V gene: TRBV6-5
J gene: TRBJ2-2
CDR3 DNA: TGTGCCAGCAGTTACTGGCTAGCGGCGAACACCGGGGAGCTGTTTTTT
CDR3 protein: CASSYWLAANTGELFF

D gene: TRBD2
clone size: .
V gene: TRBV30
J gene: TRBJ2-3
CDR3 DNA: TGTGCCTGGAGACTAGCGGTCAGCACAGATACGCAGTATTTT
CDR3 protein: CAWRLAVSTDTQYF

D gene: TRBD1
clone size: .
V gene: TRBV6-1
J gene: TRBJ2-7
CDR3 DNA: TGTGCCAGCAGCGAACCAGGACAGGGGACCGTCGAGCAGTACTTC
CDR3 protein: CASSEPGQGTVEQYF

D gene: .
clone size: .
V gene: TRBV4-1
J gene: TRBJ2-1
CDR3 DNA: TGCGCCAGCAGCCAGCGCGGGTCATATGATAGCAATGAGCAGTTCTTC
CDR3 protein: CASSQRGSYDSNEQFF

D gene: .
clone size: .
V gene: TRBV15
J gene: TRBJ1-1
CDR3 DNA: TGTGCCACCAGCTTAGGGGGGGCCGTGGACACTGAAGCTTTCTTT
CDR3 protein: CATSLGGAVDTEAFF

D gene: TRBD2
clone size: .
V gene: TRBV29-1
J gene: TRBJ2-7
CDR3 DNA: TGCAGCGTAACTACTAGCGGGGGGGGTAGCTCCTACGAGCAGTACTTC
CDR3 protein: CSVTTSGGGSSYEQYF

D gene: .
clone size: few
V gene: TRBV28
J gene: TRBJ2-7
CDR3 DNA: TGTGCCAGCAGCCACGGACAGCTGATCTCCTACGAGCAGTACTTC
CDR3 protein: CASSHGQLISYEQYF

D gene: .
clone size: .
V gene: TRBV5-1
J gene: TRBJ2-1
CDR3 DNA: TGCGCCAGCAGCTCCTCCCGGGGGATTGACTACTACAATGAGCAGTTCTTC
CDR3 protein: CASSSSRGIDYYNEQFF

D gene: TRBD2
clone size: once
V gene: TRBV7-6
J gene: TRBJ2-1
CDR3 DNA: TGTGCCAGCAGCTACCCCTTTGGGGGGGAGTCATACAATGAGCAGTTCTTC
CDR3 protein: CASSYPFGGESYNEQFF

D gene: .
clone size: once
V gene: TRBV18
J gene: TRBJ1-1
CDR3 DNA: TGTGCCAGCTCGGCTACAGGAAACACTGAAGCTTTCTTT
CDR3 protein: CASSATGNTEAFF

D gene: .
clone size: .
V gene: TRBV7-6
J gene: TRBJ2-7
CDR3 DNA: TGTGCCAGCAGCTTAGGGGTAGGGGCGGCCTACGAGCAGTACTTC
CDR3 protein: CASSLGVGAAYEQYF

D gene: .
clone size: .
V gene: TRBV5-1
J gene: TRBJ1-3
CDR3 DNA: TGCGCCAGCAGCTTCCTCCCGAATTTAGACAGTGGAAACACCATATATTTT
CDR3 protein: CASSFLPNLDSGNTIYF

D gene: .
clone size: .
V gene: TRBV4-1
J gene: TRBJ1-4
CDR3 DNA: TGCGCCAGCAGCCAAAATGTCCAGGGCCCTGAAAAACTGTTTTTT
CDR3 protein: CASSQNVQGPEKLFF

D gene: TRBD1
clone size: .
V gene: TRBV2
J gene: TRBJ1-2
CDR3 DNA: TGTGCCAGCAGTGGCCAGGGGGTTGGCTATGGCTACACCTTC
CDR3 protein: CASSGQGVGYGYTF

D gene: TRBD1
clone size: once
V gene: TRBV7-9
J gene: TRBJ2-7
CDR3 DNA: TGTGCCAGCAGCTTAGTAGGGGGCCCGGGTCTCGAGCAGTACTTC
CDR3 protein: CASSLVGGPGLEQYF

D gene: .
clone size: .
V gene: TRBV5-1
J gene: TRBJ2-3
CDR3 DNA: TGCGCCAGCAGCTCTCCAGAAGGTGGCGGTACGCAGTATTTT
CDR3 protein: CASSSPEGGGTQYF

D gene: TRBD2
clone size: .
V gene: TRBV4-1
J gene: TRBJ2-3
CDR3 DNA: TGCGCCAGCAGCCAAGGACTAGCGGGGGTTTTAAATACAGATACGCAGTATTTT
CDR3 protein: CASSQGLAGVLNTDTQYF

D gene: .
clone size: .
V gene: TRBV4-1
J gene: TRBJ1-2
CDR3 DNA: TGCGCCAGCAGCCAAGCTCAGACAGGAGGATCTAACTATGGCTACACCTTC
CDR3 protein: CASSQAQTGGSNYGYTF

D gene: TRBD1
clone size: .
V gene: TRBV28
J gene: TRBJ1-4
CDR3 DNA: TGTGCCAGCAGCCAGCCCCACAGGGGAATGGGAAATGAAAAACTGTTTTTT
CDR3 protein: CASSQPHRGMGNEKLFF

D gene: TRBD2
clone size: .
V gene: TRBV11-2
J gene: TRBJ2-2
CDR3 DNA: TGTGCCAGCAGCTTGGGACTAGCAAACACCGGGGAGCTGTTTTTT
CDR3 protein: CASSLGLANTGELFF